This T cell receptor beta chain was identified in a study of PD-1 blockade in classical Hodgkin lymphoma. Notes on the study in general: Baseline diversity in complete responders resembled that of newly diagnosed patients. By C4D1, CD4+ diversity increased significantly, especially in complete responders. Exclusion removed patients who began nivolumab under 1 year after ASCT.

Exposure to brentuximab vedotin varied, and each patient had relapsed following autologous stem cell transplantation. Here immunoSEQ multiplex PCR was the method, and the copy in TCRdb shows in-frame clones only, minus some. The top ten clones hold 5% to 6.5% of a sample with fewer than 45,000 clones, about 85% of them seen once. V was clipped by 3 bases and J by 5 bases, with 17 bases between them. Germline-derived CDR1 and CDR2 are SGHRS and YFSETQ. The CDR3 spans 15 residues. About this clone: Antigen unknown.

This receptor was obtained from a human donor with classical Hodgkin lymphoma. Sequences were derived from peripheral blood mononuclear cells (PBMCs), sampled before the second cycle of nivolumab. The rearrangement joins TRBV5-1 to TRBJ1-1, with a weak D call TRBD1 (6 bases). In nucleotides, the CDR3 is TGCGCCAGCAGCTCATTACAGGGCCTGGGGACTGAAGCTTTCTTT. Translation: CASSSLQGLGTEAFF.